What follows is one T cell receptor beta chain and its context. The data stem from a study of control samples from healthy donors and cancer patients. Germline V gene data show CDR1 as SGHNT and CDR2 as YENEEA. The CDR3 has 15 residues. The V gene lost 0 bases and the J gene lost 5 bases, with 13 bases spanning the gap. Here immunoSEQ multiplex PCR was the method, and the copy in TCRdb shows in-frame clones only, minus some. The sample holds 100,000 to 150,000 clones, about nine tenths seen once. The receptor comes from a man aged 35 to 55 in good health. The rearrangement links TRBV11-3 to TRBJ1-2; D is ambiguous. Sequenced: blood. The CDR3 coding sequence is TGTGCCAGCAGCTTAGATCGTCTCTCAGTATATGGCTACACCTTC. It codes for CASSLDRLSVYGYTF.